Reported below is one T cell receptor beta chain. What it binds is unknown. Peripheral blood, together with lesional scalp punch biopsies, was collected from alopecia areata patients. RNA extraction and reverse transcription yielded cDNA as sequencing template. TCRdb keeps only in-frame clones here, not all; method: immunoSEQ multiplex PCR. The profile covers about 180,000 clones, with 50% to 60% appearing a single time and roughly 15% taken by the ten largest. The record originates from a study of CD8+ T cells in alopecia areata. Turning to the study itself: People stayed on tofacitinib for 6 to 18 months, then stopped the drug for 6 months. Study observations and caveats: Between patients, shared TCR sequences were less clear than in mice. This was possibly due in part to HLA diversity in the patient population.

Sequences were derived from CD4+ T cells sorted from blood, sampled at week 0. This receptor was identified in a human donor with alopecia areata.

CDR3 amino acids: CASRTYTGELFF. The CDR3 DNA is TGTGCCAGCAGGACGTACACCGGGGAGCTGTTTTTT. The chain combines TRBV6-5 with TRBJ2-2; D uncertain. In germline, CDR1 is MNHEY, CDR2 SVGAGI. Trimming cost V 6 bases and J 3 bases, with 5 bases left between them. CDR3 length: 12 amino acids.